This TCR beta chain was documented in a study of blood T cell repertoires in COVID-19. Study details: Acute and convalescent COVID-19 samples came from the United States, Italy and Spain. Sources were T cells, B-cell-depleted T cells, or PBMCs; the material itself was cDNA or gDNA.

Clones were read by immunoSEQ multiplex PCR, and TCRdb kept only the in-frame ones, dropping some. The sample records 75,000 to 100,000 clones, 75% to 90% being singletons. This clone was counted a single time. The germline gives CDR1 KGHSH, CDR2 LQKENI. This CDR3 has 13 residues. The V end lost 4 bases, the J end lost 1 base, and 5 bases lay between the germline ends. The TCR originated in an older man with acute or convalescent COVID-19. The material sequenced was peripheral blood. The rearrangement links TRBV18 to TRBJ1-5; D not certain. CDR3 protein: CASSRESNQPQHF. The CDR3 nucleotides read TGTGCCAGCTCACGTGAGAGCAATCAGCCCCAGCATTTT. The full variable domain, rest sourced from reference TRBV18 and TRBJ1-5, is NAGVMQNPRHLVRRRGQEARLRCSPMKGHSHVYWYRQLPEEGLKFMVYLQKENIIDESGMPKERFSAEFPKEGPSILRIQQVVRGDSAAYFCASSRESNQPQHFGDGTRLSIL.